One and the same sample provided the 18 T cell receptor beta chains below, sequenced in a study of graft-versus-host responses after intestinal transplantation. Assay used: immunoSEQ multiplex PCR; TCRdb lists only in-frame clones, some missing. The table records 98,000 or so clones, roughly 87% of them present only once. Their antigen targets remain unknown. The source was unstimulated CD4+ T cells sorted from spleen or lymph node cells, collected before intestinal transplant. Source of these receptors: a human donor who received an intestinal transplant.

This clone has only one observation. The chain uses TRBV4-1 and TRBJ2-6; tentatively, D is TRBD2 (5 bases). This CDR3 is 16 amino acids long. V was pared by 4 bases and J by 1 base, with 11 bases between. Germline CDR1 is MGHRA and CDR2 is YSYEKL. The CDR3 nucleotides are TGCGCCAGCAGCCGAGGGCGGAGGTCTGGGGCCAACGTCCTGACTTTC. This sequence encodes CASSRGRRSGANVLTF.

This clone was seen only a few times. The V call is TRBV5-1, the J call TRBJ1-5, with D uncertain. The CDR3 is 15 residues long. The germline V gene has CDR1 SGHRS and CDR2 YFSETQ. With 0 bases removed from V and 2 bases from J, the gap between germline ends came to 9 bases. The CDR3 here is CASSLDGEGNQPQHF. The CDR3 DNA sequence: TGCGCCAGCAGCTTGGATGGGGAAGGCAATCAGCCCCAGCATTTT.

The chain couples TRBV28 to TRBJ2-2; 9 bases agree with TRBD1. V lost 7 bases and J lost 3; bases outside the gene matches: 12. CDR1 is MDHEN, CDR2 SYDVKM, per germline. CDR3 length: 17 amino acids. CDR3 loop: CASIPSRGQGHTGELFF. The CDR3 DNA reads TGTGCCAGCATTCCTTCTAGGGGACAGGGACACACCGGGGAGCTGTTTTTT.

As DNA, the CDR3 is TGTGCCAGCTCACCAAACAGGGACCACGTCTACGAGCAGTACTTC. Translating it yields CASSPNRDHVYEQYF. The chain uses TRBV18 and TRBJ2-7, with TRBD1 as a possible D gene (6 bases). The V end was cut by 2 bases, the J end by 3 bases, with 14 bases between. This CDR3 is built from 15 residues. Germline CDR1 and CDR2: KGHSH and LQKENI.

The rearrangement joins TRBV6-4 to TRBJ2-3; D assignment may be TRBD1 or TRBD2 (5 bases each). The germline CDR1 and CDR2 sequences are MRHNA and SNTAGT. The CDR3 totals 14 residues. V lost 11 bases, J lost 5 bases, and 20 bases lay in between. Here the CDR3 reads CAGHSSPERDTQYF. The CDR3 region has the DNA TGTGCCGGACACTCTAGCCCCGAGAGAGATACGCAGTATTTT.

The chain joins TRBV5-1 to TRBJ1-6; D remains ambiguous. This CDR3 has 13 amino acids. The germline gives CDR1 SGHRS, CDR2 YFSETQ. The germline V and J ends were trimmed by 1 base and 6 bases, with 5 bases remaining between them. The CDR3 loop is CASSLKSNSPLHF. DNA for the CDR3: TGCGCCAGCAGCTTGAAGAGTAATTCACCCCTCCACTTT.

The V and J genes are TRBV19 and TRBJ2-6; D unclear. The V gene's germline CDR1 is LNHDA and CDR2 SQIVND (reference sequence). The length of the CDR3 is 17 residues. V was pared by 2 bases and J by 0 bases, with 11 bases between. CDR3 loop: CASSISRVNSGANVLTF. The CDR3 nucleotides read TGTGCCAGTAGTATATCCCGAGTGAACTCTGGGGCCAACGTCCTGACTTTC.

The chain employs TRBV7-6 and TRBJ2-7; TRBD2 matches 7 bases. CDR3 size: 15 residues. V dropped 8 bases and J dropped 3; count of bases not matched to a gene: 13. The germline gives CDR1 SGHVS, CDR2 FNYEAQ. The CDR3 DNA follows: TGTGCCAGCGGCCTACGGGGAGGGGAGGTCTACGAGCAGTACTTC. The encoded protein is CASGLRGGEVYEQYF.

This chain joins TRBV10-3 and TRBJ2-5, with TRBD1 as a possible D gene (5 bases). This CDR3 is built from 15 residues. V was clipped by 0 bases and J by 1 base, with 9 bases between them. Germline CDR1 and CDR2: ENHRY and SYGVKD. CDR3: CAISESTEPQETQYF. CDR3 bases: TGTGCCATCAGTGAGTCGACAGAACCCCAAGAGACCCAGTACTTC.

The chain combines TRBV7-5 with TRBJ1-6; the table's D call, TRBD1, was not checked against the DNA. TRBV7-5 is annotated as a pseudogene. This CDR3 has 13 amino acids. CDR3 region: CVRSLEGQQHLHF. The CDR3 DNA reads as TGTGTCAGAAGCTTAGAGGGACAGCAACACCTCCACTTT.

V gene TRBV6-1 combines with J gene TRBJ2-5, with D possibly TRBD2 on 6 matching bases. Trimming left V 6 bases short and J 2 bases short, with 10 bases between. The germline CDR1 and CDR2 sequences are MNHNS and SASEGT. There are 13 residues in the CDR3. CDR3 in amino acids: CASSGTFQETQYF. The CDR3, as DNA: TGTGCCAGCAGCGGGACTTTTCAAGAGACCCAGTACTTC.

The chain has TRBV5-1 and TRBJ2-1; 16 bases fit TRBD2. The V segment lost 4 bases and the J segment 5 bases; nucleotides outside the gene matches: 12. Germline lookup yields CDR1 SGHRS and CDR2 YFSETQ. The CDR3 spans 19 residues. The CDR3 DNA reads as TGCGCCAGCAGCCCCGGGACACTGGGACTAGCGGGAGGGAACAATGAGCAGTTCTTC. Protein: CASSPGTLGLAGGNNEQFF.

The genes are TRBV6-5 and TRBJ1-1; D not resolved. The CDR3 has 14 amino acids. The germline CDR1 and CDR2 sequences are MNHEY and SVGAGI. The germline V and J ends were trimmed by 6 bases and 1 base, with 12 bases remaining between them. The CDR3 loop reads CASRRSFANTEAFF. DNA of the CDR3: TGTGCCAGCAGACGTAGTTTTGCGAACACTGAAGCTTTCTTT.

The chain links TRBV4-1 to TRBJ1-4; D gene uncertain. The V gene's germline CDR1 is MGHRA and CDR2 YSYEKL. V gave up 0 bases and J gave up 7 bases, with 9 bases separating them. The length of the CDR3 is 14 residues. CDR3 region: CASSQETGGEKLFF. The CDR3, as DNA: TGCGCCAGCAGCCAAGAAACGGGAGGTGAAAAACTGTTTTTT.

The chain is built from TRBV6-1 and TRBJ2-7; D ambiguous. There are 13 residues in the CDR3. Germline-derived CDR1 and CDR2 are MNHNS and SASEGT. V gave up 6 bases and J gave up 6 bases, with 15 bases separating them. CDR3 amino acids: CASSPHRVSEQYF. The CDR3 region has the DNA TGTGCCAGCAGCCCCCATAGGGTATCCGAGCAGTACTTC.

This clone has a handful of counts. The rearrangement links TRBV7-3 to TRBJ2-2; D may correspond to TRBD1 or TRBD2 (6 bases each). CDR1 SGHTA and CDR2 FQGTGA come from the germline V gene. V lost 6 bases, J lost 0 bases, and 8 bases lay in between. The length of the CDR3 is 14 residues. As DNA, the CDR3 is TGTGCCAGCAGGGAGGGGGCGAACACCGGGGAGCTGTTTTTT. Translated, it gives CASREGANTGELFF.

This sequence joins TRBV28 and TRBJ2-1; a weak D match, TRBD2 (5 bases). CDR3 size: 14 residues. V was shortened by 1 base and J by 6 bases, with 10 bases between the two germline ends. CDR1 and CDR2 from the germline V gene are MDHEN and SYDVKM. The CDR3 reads CASSLLPSLNEQFF. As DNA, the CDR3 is TGTGCCAGCAGTTTATTGCCTAGCCTCAATGAGCAGTTCTTC.

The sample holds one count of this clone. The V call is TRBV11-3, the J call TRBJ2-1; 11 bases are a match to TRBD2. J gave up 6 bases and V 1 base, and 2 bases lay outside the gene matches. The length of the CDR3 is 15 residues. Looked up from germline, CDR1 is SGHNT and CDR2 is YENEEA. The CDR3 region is CASSLGGTSGNEQFF. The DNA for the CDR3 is TGTGCCAGCAGCTTAGGGGGGACTAGCGGCAATGAGCAGTTCTTC.